This TCR beta chain is drawn from a study of blood T cell repertoires in COVID-19. Study context: The study drew acute and convalescent COVID-19 samples from the United States, Italy and Spain. T cells, B-cell-depleted T cells, or PBMCs supplied cDNA or gDNA.

Germline trimming cut 4 bases from V and 0 bases from J; bases unmatched to any gene: 2. The CDR3 runs to 15 residues. CDR1 is MNHNY, CDR2 SVGAGI, per germline (reference sequence). In the original processing: Researchers report that nucleated cell counts were estimated from reference gene primer amplification. TCRdb's copy holds only in-frame clones and misses some; the assay was immunoSEQ multiplex PCR. V, J and clone size reflect that table, while D and trimming were determined from the DNA. The sample has more than 200,000 clones; more than 70% are singletons. V gene TRBV6-6 combines with J gene TRBJ1-4; 7 nucleotides line up with TRBD1. This TCR derives from a woman in her 30s with COVID-19, enrolled during active disease. Sequencing used peripheral blood. The CDR3 DNA reads TGTGCCAGCAGTTCGACAGGGTCAACTAATGAAAAACTGTTTTTT. Its translation is CASSSTGSTNEKLFF.